The present TCR beta chain was sequenced within a study of shared clonotypes between healthy human individuals. Study findings and constraints: Unshared clonotypes carried lower generation probabilities than those common to all four donors. When naive CD4 clonotypes were compared across a few donors, 4% to 5.5% were shared.

An assay was performed, and its level was deep. In the source study's methods: ImmunoSEQ only sent back junction sequences with no quality scores, so filtering was done differently. The protocol was immunoSEQ multiplex PCR, while the TCRdb copy is restricted to in-frame clones and leaves out a portion. That table gives V, J and clone size, and the DNA gave D and trimming. The sample yields approximately 2.5 million clones, approximately 90% seen once. V was pared by 1 base and J by 2 bases, with 14 bases between. Germline V CDR1 and CDR2: KGHSH, LQKENI. This CDR3 comprises 16 residues. In the case of this clone: Its antigen is as yet unknown.

The TCR was taken from a man aged 18 to 30 in good health. Specimen: naive CD4+ T cells sorted from blood. Indicated subset: CD45RA+ positively selected. The gene calls are TRBV18 and TRBJ1-1; tentative D call: TRBD1 (6 bases). Here the CDR3 DNA reads TGTGCCAGCTCACCACTTCCTGGAGGGGGTAACACTGAAGCTTTCTTT. Translated, it gives CASSPLPGGGNTEAFF.